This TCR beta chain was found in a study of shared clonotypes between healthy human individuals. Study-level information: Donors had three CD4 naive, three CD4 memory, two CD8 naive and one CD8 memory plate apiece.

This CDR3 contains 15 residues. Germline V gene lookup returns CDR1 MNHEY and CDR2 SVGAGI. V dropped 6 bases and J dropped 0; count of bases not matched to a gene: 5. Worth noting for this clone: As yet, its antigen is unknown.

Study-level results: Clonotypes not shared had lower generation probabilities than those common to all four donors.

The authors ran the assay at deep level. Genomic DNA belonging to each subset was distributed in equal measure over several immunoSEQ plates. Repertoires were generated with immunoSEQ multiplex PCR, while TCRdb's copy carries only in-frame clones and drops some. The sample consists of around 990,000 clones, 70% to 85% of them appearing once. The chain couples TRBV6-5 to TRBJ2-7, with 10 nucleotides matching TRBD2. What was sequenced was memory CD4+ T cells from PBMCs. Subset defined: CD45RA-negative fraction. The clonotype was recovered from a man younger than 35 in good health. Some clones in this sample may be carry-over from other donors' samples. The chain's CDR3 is CASRRQREGSYEQYF. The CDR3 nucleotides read TGTGCCAGCAGGCGTCAGCGGGAGGGCTCCTACGAGCAGTACTTC.